This T cell receptor beta chain was captured in a study of cytomegalovirus exposure and HLA in healthy donors. Study context: Out of approximately 400 genotyped donors, roughly 80% belonged to the Caucasian-associated ancestry cluster. Whole-study findings and limits: With later analysis, a missense DCLRE1C variant became linked to TCR beta V- and J-gene trimming.

Comments on this clone: Antigen: not known.

J was trimmed by 6 bases and V by 2 bases; bases with no gene match: 11. The CDR3 consists of 17 residues. Germline V gene lookup returns CDR1 LGHNA and CDR2 YNFKEQ. The PCR ran on 60 Vbeta and 13 Jbeta primers. In the original processing: Later, some 79 million unique TCR beta chains were counted in an analysis, and about 10 million of them were shared. Clones were read by immunoSEQ multiplex PCR, and TCRdb kept only the in-frame ones, dropping some. Clonal size and the V and J genes are those of that table, whereas D and trimming came from the DNA. The sample holds approximately 110,000 clones, over 60% seen once.

The chain combines TRBV4-2 with TRBJ2-1; 9 nucleotides match TRBD2. The source is a man aged 18 to 30 in good health and CMV-seropositive. The source material was PBMCs. For the CDR3, the DNA is TGTGCCAGCAGCCAACTCAACCCCCGCGGGGGGGGCAATGAGCAGTTCTTC. Its protein is CASSQLNPRGGGNEQFF.